Listed here are 10 T cell receptor beta chains from one sample, sequenced in a study of T cells in Graves' hyperthyroidism and ophthalmopathy. Amplification of TCR beta CDR3 regions was performed using RNA transcripts as template. An initial round of RT-PCR targeting the TCR CDR3 relied on the HTBI primer set. TCRdb redid the calling of the multiplex PCR reads with MiXCR, one entry per CDR3 protein. The sample lists 250,000 to 300,000 distinct CDR3 sequences, about 14% occurring once. The sample consisted of blood. These receptors all stem from a woman aged 40 to 50 with Graves' hyperthyroidism that later progressed to Graves' ophthalmopathy.

The chain has TRBV28 and TRBJ1-6, with D tentatively TRBD1 (5 bases). V was pared by 6 bases and J by 8 bases, with 17 bases between. Germline lookup yields CDR1 MDHEN and CDR2 SYDVKM. The CDR3 runs to 15 residues. This CDR3 is CASRGQGEPHSPLHF. CDR3 bases: TGTGCCAGCAGAGGACAAGGGGAGCCCCATTCACCCCTCCACTTT.

For this clonotype: A much larger clone differs by one base, so this may be a read error. The chain is built from TRBV9 and TRBJ1-1; weak D call: TRBD1 (6 bases). Trimming removed 4 bases at V and 11 bases at J, with 18 bases between. CDR1 SGDLS and CDR2 YYNGEE come from the germline V gene. The length of the CDR3 is 13 residues. The DNA for the CDR3 is TGTGCCAGCAGCTCCTCCGGGGGCGTGTCGGCTTTCTTT. Translation gives CASSSSGGVSAFF. The full variable domain, its missing parts supplied by reference TRBV9 and TRBJ1-1, is DSGVTQTPKHLITATGQRVTLRCSPRSGDLSVYWYQQSLDQGLQFLIQYYNGEERAKGNILERFSAQQFPDLHSELNLSSLELGDSALYFCASSSSGGVSAFFGQGTRLTVV.

In its sample, this clonotype was seen many times. The chain combines TRBV6-1 with TRBJ1-1, with 7 bases that match TRBD1. CDR1 is MNHNS, CDR2 SASEGT, per germline. The CDR3 is 13 residues long. V lost 1 base to trimming and J lost 11 bases; unmatched junction nucleotides: 7. Here the CDR3 reads CASSEDWRGLAFF. Here the CDR3 DNA reads TGTGCCAGCAGTGAAGACTGGAGGGGGCTCGCTTTCTTT.

The chain links TRBV5-6 to TRBJ2-7; TRBD2 matches at 7 bases. The germline CDR1 and CDR2 sequences are SGHDT and YYEEEE. The CDR3 is 15 residues long. V lost 2 bases to trimming and J lost 5 bases; unmatched junction nucleotides: 10. The CDR3: CASSLPGLPNHEQYF. Here the CDR3 DNA reads TGTGCCAGCAGCTTACCGGGACTACCTAACCACGAGCAGTACTTC.

This clonotype occurred a few times. The V gene is TRBV24-1, the J gene TRBJ2-1; D gene unclear. V gave up 6 bases and J gave up 5 bases, with 10 bases separating them. Germline CDR1 reads KGHDR; CDR2 reads SFDVKD. This CDR3 spans 13 amino acids. CDR3 residues: CATSPSIHNEQFF. The CDR3 DNA sequence: TGTGCCACCAGTCCCTCTATCCACAATGAGCAGTTCTTC.

This clonotype showed up many times. This chain joins TRBV24-1 and TRBJ2-4; D may be TRBD1 or TRBD2 (5 bases each). V dropped 5 bases and J dropped 6 bases, with 16 bases sitting between them. This CDR3 contains 15 residues. Germline V lookup: CDR1 KGHDR, CDR2 SFDVKD. CDR3 sequence reads: CATSGGWGRGNIQYF. CDR3 nucleotides: TGTGCCACCAGTGGTGGTTGGGGCCGGGGAAACATTCAGTACTTC.

This clonotype was recorded at least ten times. The rearrangement joins TRBV10-2 to TRBJ2-1; 9 positions agree with TRBD2. Trimming cost V 7 bases and J 5 bases; bases outside gene matches: 6. This CDR3 contains 14 residues. Germline lookup yields CDR1 WSHSY and CDR2 SAAADI. This CDR3 reads CASTQTSGNNEQFF. The CDR3 bases are TGCGCCAGCACTCAGACTAGCGGCAACAATGAGCAGTTCTTC.

This chain uses TRBV11-1 with TRBJ2-3, with D perhaps matching TRBD1 (6 bases). The V and J ends lost 4 bases and 0 bases respectively, with 11 bases between them. The length of the CDR3 is 15 residues. Germline loops: CDR1 SGHAT, CDR2 FQDESV (reference sequence). CDR3 loop: CASSSGTPSTDTQYF. In DNA, the CDR3 is TGTGCCAGCAGCTCCGGGACACCAAGCACAGATACGCAGTATTTT.

This clonotype was seen repeatedly, ten times or more. The rearrangement uses TRBV28 and TRBJ2-7; D gene ambiguous. The CDR3 covers 15 residues. CDR1 is MDHEN and CDR2 is SYDVKM in the germline V gene. V gave up 6 bases and J gave up 0 bases, with 15 bases separating them. CDR3 protein: CASRPGGVSSYEQYF. As DNA, the CDR3 is TGTGCCAGCAGACCAGGTGGGGTCAGCTCCTACGAGCAGTACTTC.

In its sample, this clonotype was seen many times. The chain is built from TRBV18 and TRBJ1-5, with 7 bases lining up with TRBD1. The trim removed 2 bases at V and 1 base at J, leaving 5 bases unmatched. The CDR3 is made up of 16 amino acids. CDR1 is KGHSH, CDR2 LQKENI, per germline. The CDR3 region is CASSPEGAPSNQPQHF. The CDR3 DNA sequence: TGTGCCAGCTCACCAGAGGGGGCGCCGAGCAATCAGCCCCAGCATTTT.